The source of this TCR beta chain is a study of Graves' ophthalmopathy and Graves' hyperthyroidism. Germline loops: CDR1 ENHRY, CDR2 SYGVKD. V lost 10 bases to trimming and J lost 6 bases, with 18 bases between them. The CDR3 length is 13 residues. Amplified material comprised TCR beta CDR3 regions derived from RNA transcripts. The first round was an RT-PCR with HTBI primers, and the second round was a multiplex PCR. MiXCR, run by TCRdb on the multiplex PCR reads, gives a single entry per CDR3 protein. Of 650,000 to 900,000 distinct CDR3 sequences listed, 35% to 50% are singletons. Notes on the study in general: A 13-signature model separated ophthalmopathy from stable hyperthyroidism, approximately 87% sensitivity, approximately 84% specificity.

As to this clonotype: Its antigen is not identified. The final CDR3 position lacks the conserved phenylalanine or tryptophan, pointing to a likely read error.

The chain uses TRBV10-3 and TRBJ1-2, with D hard to call. This sequence was found in an adult man with Graves' ophthalmopathy. The sample was peripheral blood. The DNA for the CDR3 is TGTGCCAGCAGCCAAGATGTTGGGGATGGCTACACCTCC. It encodes CASSQDVGDGYTS.